Following are 8 T cell receptor beta chains from one sample sequenced in a study of cytomegalovirus exposure and HLA in healthy donors (TCRdb year 2017). The library came from the immunoSEQ multiplex PCR assay. For the multiplex PCR, a mixture combining 60 forward primers for TCR Vbeta segments and 13 reverse primers for TCR Jbeta segments was used. Held by TCRdb, this immuneACCESS table contains in-frame sequences only and omits some clones. Under half of the omission traces to an unresolved V gene where checked; the cause of the rest is unknown. The sample includes 110,000 or so clones, with approximately 74% observed a single time. The ten largest clones represent 4% to 5% of the sample. The source material was PBMCs. Receptor source: a woman aged 35 to 49 in good health and CMV-seropositive.

The rearrangement joins TRBV11-3 to TRBJ2-7; TRBD2 matches 14 bases. Germline V gene lookup returns CDR1 SGHNT and CDR2 YENEEA. The CDR3 extends over 16 amino acids. J gave up 6 bases and V 3 bases, and 7 bases lay outside the gene matches. This chain's CDR3 is CASSFGLAGGKGEQYF. CDR3 DNA sequence: TGTGCCAGCAGCTTTGGACTAGCGGGAGGTAAGGGCGAGCAGTACTTC.

The chain combines TRBV7-9 with TRBJ1-1; D call uncertain. This CDR3 is 13 amino acids long. Per the germline V gene, CDR1 is SEHNR and CDR2 is FQNEAQ (reference sequence). The V and J ends lost 0 bases and 1 base respectively, with 3 bases between them. The CDR3 is CASSLARNTEAFF. For the CDR3, the DNA is TGTGCCAGCAGCTTAGCCAGGAACACTGAAGCTTTCTTT.

The rearrangement links TRBV7-6 to TRBJ1-2, with TRBD1 matching 7 bases. Germline assignment: CDR1 SGHVS and CDR2 FNYEAQ. CDR3 size: 15 residues. V was clipped by 4 bases and J by 7 bases; unmatched bases: 12. The CDR3: CASSSRQGTSIGYTF. CDR3 bases: TGTGCCAGCAGCTCGAGACAGGGAACCAGCATTGGCTACACCTTC.

The rearrangement links TRBV27 to TRBJ2-1; perhaps TRBD2 as D (6 bases). The CDR3 sequence is 16 residues long. Deletions cut 1 base from V and 2 bases from J, with 12 bases between. CDR1 MNHEY and CDR2 SMNVEV come from the germline V gene (reference sequence). In DNA form, the CDR3 reads TGTGCCAGCAGTTTATATGGGGGAGGAACCTACAATGAGCAGTTCTTC. Its protein is CASSLYGGGTYNEQFF.

V and J are TRBV30 and TRBJ1-5, with 7 bases fitting TRBD1. V dropped 1 base and J dropped 5; count of bases not matched to a gene: 5. Per germline, CDR1 GTSNPN and CDR2 SVGIG (reference sequence). CDR3 length: 14 residues. This CDR3 reads CAWSGGTAYQPQHF. CDR3 DNA sequence: TGTGCCTGGAGTGGAGGGACAGCATATCAGCCCCAGCATTTT.

The rearrangement links TRBV27 to TRBJ1-2; possibly TRBD1 for D (6 bases). Trimming stripped 6 bases from V and 4 bases from J, with 12 bases between. Germline loops: CDR1 MNHEY, CDR2 SMNVEV (reference sequence). The CDR3 length is 13 residues. This chain's CDR3 is CASRPTGSYGYTF. The DNA for the CDR3 is TGTGCCAGCAGACCCACAGGGTCCTATGGCTACACCTTC.

V and J are TRBV7-3 and TRBJ2-1; D possibly corresponds to TRBD2 (6 bases). This CDR3 spans 13 amino acids. Germline CDR1 reads SGHTA; CDR2 reads FQGTGA. V lost 1 base and J lost 10, with 11 bases in between. DNA of the CDR3: TGTGCCAGCAGCTTAAGAGCGGGTCGGGAGCAGTTCTTC. Translated, it gives CASSLRAGREQFF.

This chain joins TRBV21-1 and TRBJ2-5; TRBD1, the table's D call, was not compared with the DNA. TRBV21-1 is labeled a pseudogene. CDR3 length: 15 residues. CDR3 amino acids: CASSNALAGGETQYF. CDR3 in DNA: TGTGCCAGCAGCAACGCGCTAGCAGGGGGCGAGACCCAGTACTTC.